The 28 T cell receptor beta chains reported below all come from one sample, sequenced in a study of T cell repertoires in aging, cancer and after chemotherapy. Peripheral blood genomic DNA, not sorted cells or RNA, was the template. A mixed TRB-A/B primer pool amplified rearranged TRB by multiplex touch-down PCR. One entry per CDR3 protein, called by TCRdb with MiXCR from the multiplex PCR reads. Of approximately 7,600 distinct CDR3 sequences in the sample, 35% to 50% were seen once. Sequences were obtained from blood. The receptors were gathered from a human donor in good health.

The rearrangement links TRBV12-3 or TRBV12-4 to TRBJ2-1; D may be TRBD2 (7 bases). The CDR3 has 14 residues. Between the trimmed V and J ends, which lost 0 bases and 7 bases, there was a span of 10 bases. CDR3 DNA sequence: TGTGCCAGCAGTTTAGCGGGGGGGCCAAATGAGCAGTTCTTC. Protein: CASSLAGGPNEQFF.

The chain links TRBV7-9 to TRBJ1-5, with D possibly TRBD1 on 6 matching bases. V dropped 1 base and J dropped 6 bases, with 7 bases sitting between them. Germline CDR1 is SEHNR and CDR2 is FQNEAQ (reference sequence). The CDR3 is 13 residues long. Here the CDR3 reads CASSLEQGQPQHF. The CDR3 DNA sequence: TGTGCCAGCAGCTTAGAACAGGGTCAGCCCCAGCATTTT.

V gene TRBV5-1 combines with J gene TRBJ2-7; D is perhaps TRBD1 (7 bases). Germline V lookup: CDR1 SGHRS, CDR2 YFSETQ. V dropped 2 bases and J dropped 5 bases, with 23 bases sitting between them. This CDR3 spans 17 amino acids. The CDR3 protein is CASSLGGFAGLGNEQYF. The DNA for the CDR3 is TGCGCCAGCAGCTTAGGGGGCTTTGCGGGGCTAGGGAACGAGCAGTACTTC.

This clonotype was detected only a few times. The chain has TRBV6-6 and TRBJ1-4, with a possible D match to TRBD1 (6 bases). CDR3 size: 16 residues. V dropped 4 bases and J dropped 8 bases, with 20 bases sitting between them. Per germline, CDR1 MNHNY and CDR2 SVGAGI (reference sequence). CDR3 DNA sequence: TGTGCCAGCAGTTCGGTACTAGCGGGGGGGCGAGAAAAACTGTTTTTT. This encodes CASSSVLAGGREKLFF.

The chain carries TRBV20-1 and TRBJ2-7, with 7 bases that match TRBD2. The CDR3 contains 13 residues. Per germline, CDR1 DFQATT and CDR2 SNEGSKA (reference sequence). Unmatched junction bases numbered 9, after V lost 3 bases and J lost 7 bases. This chain's CDR3 is CSARDPSGREQYF. The DNA for the CDR3 is TGCAGTGCTAGGGACCCTAGCGGTAGGGAGCAGTACTTC.

The chain couples TRBV6-5 to TRBJ2-7; TRBD1 matches 11 bases. The trim removed 4 bases at V and 2 bases at J, leaving 7 bases unmatched. CDR1 MNHEY and CDR2 SVGAGI come from the germline V gene. There are 16 residues in the CDR3. The CDR3 region is CASSWGMGQGAYEQYF. CDR3 nucleotides: TGTGCCAGCAGTTGGGGAATGGGACAGGGGGCCTACGAGCAGTACTTC.

This clonotype was counted a few times. This rearrangement joins TRBV20-1 to TRBJ2-7; tentative D call: TRBD1 (7 bases). The CDR3 contains 11 residues. Germline CDR1 reads DFQATT; CDR2 reads SNEGSKA (reference sequence). Trimming shortened V by 5 bases and J by 6 bases, and 11 bases separated the two germline ends. CDR3 nucleotide sequence: TGCAGTGCTGGTCAGGGGGGCGAGCAGTACTTC. Residues: CSAGQGGEQYF.

With respect to this clonotype: One end of the junction fails to match germline, which may point to a read error. The V gene is TRBV20-1, the J gene TRBJ1-4, with TRBD1 as a possible D gene (5 bases). Looked up from germline, CDR1 is DFQATT and CDR2 is SNEGSKA (reference sequence). The CDR3 is 13 amino acids. Here the CDR3 reads CSASTDTIEKLFF. The CDR3 DNA reads as TGCAGTGCTAGCACGGACACTATTGAAAAACTGTTTTTT.

V usage is TRBV7-2 and J usage is TRBJ1-3, with D unresolved. V was trimmed by 0 bases and J by 3 bases, leaving 12 bases between them. CDR3 size: 16 residues. Germline V lookup: CDR1 SGHTA, CDR2 FQGNSA. CDR3 sequence: CASSLAPLGNGNTIYF. CDR3 nucleotide sequence: TGTGCCAGCAGCTTAGCCCCCCTCGGCAATGGAAACACCATATATTTT.

The V call is TRBV7-2, the J call TRBJ2-1; TRBD1 is a possible D gene (6 bases). V dropped 5 bases and J dropped 0 bases, with 11 bases sitting between them. The CDR3 spans 15 residues. Germline V CDR1 and CDR2: SGHTA, FQGNSA. The CDR3 sequence is CASSARGSSYNEQFF. The CDR3 DNA reads as TGTGCCAGCAGCGCCAGGGGTAGCTCCTACAATGAGCAGTTCTTC.

The chain has TRBV20-1 and TRBJ1-2; perhaps TRBD1 as D (5 bases). Germline CDR1 and CDR2: DFQATT and SNEGSKA (reference sequence). The V and J ends lost 0 bases and 6 bases respectively, with 11 bases between them. This CDR3 has 13 amino acids. The CDR3 sequence: CSARDGPGNGYTF. The CDR3 DNA follows: TGCAGTGCTAGAGATGGGCCAGGGAATGGCTACACCTTC.

This clonotype was seen a handful of times. The CDR3 coding sequence is TGCGCCAGCAGCCAGGAGGGACTAGCCGGGACAGATACGCAGTATTTT. Its protein product is CASSQEGLAGTDTQYF. The rearrangement links TRBV4-3 to TRBJ2-3; TRBD2 matches 9 bases. Germline trimming cut 3 bases from V and 3 bases from J; bases unmatched to any gene: 7. CDR1 is LGHNA and CDR2 is YSLEER in the germline V gene. The CDR3 is 16 residues long.

This clonotype came up a few times. V usage is TRBV18 and J usage is TRBJ1-5; TRBD1 is a possible D gene (6 bases). Germline CDR1 is KGHSH and CDR2 is LQKENI. The V gene lost 1 base and the J gene lost 3 bases, with 10 bases spanning the gap. The CDR3 runs to 15 residues. CDR3 in DNA: TGTGCCAGCTCACCACTGCCAGGGGACAATCAGCCCCAGCATTTT. As protein: CASSPLPGDNQPQHF. Full variable domain (missing parts from reference TRBV18 and TRBJ1-5): NAGVMQNPRHLVRRRGQEARLRCSPMKGHSHVYWYRQLPEEGLKFMVYLQKENIIDESGMPKERFSAEFPKEGPSILRIQQVVRGDSAAYFCASSPLPGDNQPQHFGDGTRLSIL.

CDR3 sequence reads: CASSSEPDRYNEQFF. CDR3 DNA: TGTGCCAGCAGCTCCGAACCGGACAGATACAATGAGCAGTTCTTC. The chain is built from TRBV5-6 and TRBJ2-1; D is possibly TRBD1 (6 bases). V lost 3 bases, J lost 4 bases, and 14 bases lay in between. The CDR3 consists of 15 residues. Germline CDR1 is SGHDT and CDR2 is YYEEEE.

This clonotype was observed a few times. The chain is built from TRBV5-4 and TRBJ1-2, with D possibly being TRBD1 (5 bases). In germline, CDR1 is SGHNT, CDR2 YYREEE (reference sequence). V was trimmed by 0 bases and J by 2 bases, leaving 8 bases between them. The CDR3 contains 14 residues. CDR3 DNA sequence: TGTGCCAGCAGCTTGGCGGGGCGAAACTATGGCTACACCTTC. Its protein product is CASSLAGRNYGYTF.

The V gene is TRBV6-4, the J gene TRBJ2-3; 8 positions match TRBD2. CDR1 is MRHNA and CDR2 is SNTAGT in the germline V gene. With V trimmed by 3 bases and J by 5 bases, 4 bases remained unmatched. This CDR3 comprises 14 residues. The CDR3 nucleotides read TGTGCCAGCAGTGAGGGCAGCGGGGGAGATACGCAGTATTTT. Its protein product is CASSEGSGGDTQYF.

V usage is TRBV6-5 and J usage is TRBJ2-1, with 12 bases that match TRBD2. Per the germline V gene, CDR1 is MNHEY and CDR2 is SVGAGI. V dropped 6 bases and J dropped 6; count of bases not matched to a gene: 9. The CDR3 consists of 16 residues. The CDR3 nucleotides are TGTGCCAGCAGCTACCTAGCGGGGGGGCTGAGCAATGAGCAGTTCTTC. Translated: CASSYLAGGLSNEQFF.

This clonotype turned up a few times. The CDR3: CSARDTWTLDNEQFF. In DNA, the CDR3 is TGCAGTGCTAGAGATACTTGGACACTCGACAATGAGCAGTTCTTC. This rearrangement joins TRBV20-1 to TRBJ2-1, with a tentative D call TRBD1 (5 bases). This CDR3 spans 15 amino acids. With 0 bases removed from V and 5 bases from J, the gap between germline ends came to 14 bases. Germline-derived CDR1 and CDR2 are DFQATT and SNEGSKA (reference sequence).

The chain is built from TRBV6-5 and TRBJ1-2; D is undetermined. The CDR3 contains 15 residues. Between the trimmed V and J ends, which lost 0 bases and 0 bases, there was a span of 8 bases. Germline CDR1 reads MNHEY; CDR2 reads SVGAGI. CDR3 nucleotides: TGTGCCAGCAGTTACTCGACTTTTTCTAACTATGGCTACACCTTC. Translation gives CASSYSTFSNYGYTF.

This clonotype was seen a few times. The V and J genes are TRBV6-5 and TRBJ2-3; 13 bases are shared with TRBD2. The CDR3 runs to 15 residues. J gave up 4 bases and V 5 bases, and 3 bases lay outside the gene matches. The V gene's germline CDR1 is MNHEY and CDR2 SVGAGI. The CDR3 here is CASSEGTSGADTQYF. CDR3 in DNA: TGTGCCAGCAGTGAAGGGACTAGCGGGGCAGATACGCAGTATTTT.

The chain carries TRBV30 and TRBJ1-5; perhaps TRBD1 as D (5 bases). Germline-derived CDR1 and CDR2 are GTSNPN and SVGIG (reference sequence). Trimming pared 3 bases from V and 0 bases from J, leaving 6 bases between. CDR3 size: 13 residues. The CDR3 nucleotides are TGTGCCTGGAGCAGGGCTAGCAATCAGCCCCAGCATTTT. Its protein product is CAWSRASNQPQHF.

The rearrangement uses TRBV6-6 and TRBJ2-1; 10 bases match TRBD2. The CDR3 has 15 amino acids. Looked up from germline, CDR1 is MNHNY and CDR2 is SVGAGI (reference sequence). J was trimmed by 9 bases and V by 5 bases; bases with no gene match: 10. CDR3 sequence reads: CASSQSGGASSEQFF. In nucleotides, the CDR3 is TGTGCCAGCAGTCAAAGCGGGGGGGCCTCCAGTGAGCAGTTCTTC.

This chain connects TRBV6-5 to TRBJ1-6; D unclear. The CDR3 contains 16 residues. In germline, CDR1 is MNHEY, CDR2 SVGAGI. V was pared by 2 bases and J by 5 bases, with 13 bases between. The CDR3 DNA sequence: TGTGCCAGCAGTTACGCCAGGAGTCTTAATAATTCACCCCTCCACTTT. This translates into CASSYARSLNNSPLHF.

The J gene is TRBJ2-2, the V gene TRBV6-4; no definite D call. CDR1 and CDR2 from the germline V gene are MRHNA and SNTAGT. The CDR3 runs to 13 residues. V was trimmed by 2 bases and J by 3 bases, leaving 4 bases between them. CDR3 region: CASSDRDTGELFF. The CDR3 DNA is TGTGCCAGCAGTGACAGGGACACCGGGGAGCTGTTTTTT.

The rearrangement joins TRBV19 to TRBJ2-3; D is perhaps TRBD1 (6 bases). Between the trimmed V and J ends, which lost 3 bases and 3 bases, there was a span of 16 bases. This CDR3 has 16 residues. Germline-derived CDR1 and CDR2 are LNHDA and SQIVND (reference sequence). The CDR3 nucleotides are TGTGCCAGTAGTATTGGCAGGGGCGAGTTTACAGATACGCAGTATTTT. It is translated as CASSIGRGEFTDTQYF.

The chain has TRBV20-1 and TRBJ1-2; D may be TRBD1 (6 bases). The CDR3 totals 14 residues. Germline V CDR1 and CDR2: DFQATT, SNEGSKA (reference sequence). With 0 bases removed from V and 4 bases from J, the gap between germline ends came to 12 bases. CDR3 loop: CSARDLDRRYGYTF. CDR3 sequence (DNA): TGCAGTGCTAGAGACTTAGACAGGCGCTATGGCTACACCTTC.

About this clonotype: This could be a read error, since a much larger clone is one nucleotide away. V usage is TRBV6-1 and J usage is TRBJ2-1; D is possibly TRBD1 or TRBD2 (5 bases each). The CDR3 spans 14 residues. The germline gives CDR1 MNHNS, CDR2 SASEGT. CDR3 coding DNA: TGTCCCAGCAGTGAATCTGGGACCCCAGCCGAGCAGTTCTTC. It is translated as CPSSESGTPAEQFF.

This clonotype was recorded a few times. V gene TRBV20-1 combines with J gene TRBJ1-2, with 7 bases that match TRBD1. The length of the CDR3 is 15 residues. Losses at the gene ends were 0 bases for V and 4 bases for J; bases not matched to a gene: 8. Per the germline V gene, CDR1 is DFQATT and CDR2 is SNEGSKA (reference sequence). This CDR3 is CSAREIDRVPYGYTF. The DNA for the CDR3 is TGCAGTGCTAGAGAAATAGACAGGGTACCCTATGGCTACACCTTC.